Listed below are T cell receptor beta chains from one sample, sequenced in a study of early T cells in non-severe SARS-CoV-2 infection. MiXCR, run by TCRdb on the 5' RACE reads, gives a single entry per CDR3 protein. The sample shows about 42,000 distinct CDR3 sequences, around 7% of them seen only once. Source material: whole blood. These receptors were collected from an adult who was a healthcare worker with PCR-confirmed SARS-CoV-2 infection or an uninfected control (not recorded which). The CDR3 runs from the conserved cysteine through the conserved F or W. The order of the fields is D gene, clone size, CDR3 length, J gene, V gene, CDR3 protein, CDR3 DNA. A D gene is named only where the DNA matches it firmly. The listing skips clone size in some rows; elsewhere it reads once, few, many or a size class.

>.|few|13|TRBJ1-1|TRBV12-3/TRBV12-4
CASSLYRYTEAFF
TGTGCCAGCAGTTTATACCGGTATACTGAAGCTTTCTTT
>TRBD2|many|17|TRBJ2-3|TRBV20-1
CSARDRASGAVTDTQYF
TGCAGTGCTAGAGATCGGGCTAGCGGGGCAGTCACAGATACGCAGTATTTT
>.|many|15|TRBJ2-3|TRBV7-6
CASSLEGVGTDTQYF
TGTGCCAGCAGCTTAGAGGGAGTGGGGACAGATACGCAGTATTTT
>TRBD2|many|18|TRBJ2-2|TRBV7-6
CASSLDPSWTSHTGELFF
TGTGCCAGCAGCTTAGACCCGTCGTGGACTAGCCACACCGGGGAGCTGTTTTTT
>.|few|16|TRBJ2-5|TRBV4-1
CASSQEPPVSQETQYF
TGCGCCAGCAGCCAAGAACCCCCCGTTTCCCAAGAGACCCAGTACTTC
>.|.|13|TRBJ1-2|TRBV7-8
CASSLVANYGYTF
TGTGCCAGCAGCTTAGTGGCTAACTATGGCTACACCTTC
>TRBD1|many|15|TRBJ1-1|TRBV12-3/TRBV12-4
CASSNYRGLNTEAFF
TGTGCCAGCAGCAATTACAGGGGATTGAACACTGAAGCTTTCTTT
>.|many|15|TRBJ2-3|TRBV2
CASILTGGEGDTQYF
TGTGCCAGCATCCTCACAGGGGGGGAAGGAGATACGCAGTATTTT
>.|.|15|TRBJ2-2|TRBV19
CASSIVAGTTGELFF
TGTGCCAGTAGTATAGTGGCAGGGACCACCGGGGAGCTGTTTTTT
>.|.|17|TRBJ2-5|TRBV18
CASSPARVRSYQETQYF
TGTGCCAGCTCACCTGCGCGAGTCCGATCGTACCAAGAGACCCAGTACTTC
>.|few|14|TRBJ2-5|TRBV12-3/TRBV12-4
CASTLPDGGRTQYF
TGTGCCAGCACCTTACCAGACGGGGGAAGGACCCAGTACTTC
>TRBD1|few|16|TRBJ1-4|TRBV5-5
CASSFGWDRGNEKLFF
TGTGCCAGCAGCTTTGGATGGGACAGGGGAAATGAAAAACTGTTTTTT
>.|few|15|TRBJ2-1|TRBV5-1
CASSFTRSSYNEQFF
TGCGCCAGCAGCTTCACCCGGAGCTCCTACAATGAGCAGTTCTTC